The 12 T cell receptor beta chains in this list originate from one sample, sequenced in a study of memory CD4+ T cells and cytomegalovirus serostatus. Sequencing used immunoSEQ multiplex PCR; TCRdb keeps in-frame clones, though not all of them. The sample lists some 50,000 clones; around 70% were seen once. The sort gate was single viable CD3+CD4+CD8-CD45RO+ cells for memory CD4+ T cells. The sequencing sample was made of memory CD4+ T cells from blood. These receptors originate from an adult in good health and CMV-seropositive.

The chain recombines TRBV28 with TRBJ2-1; D possibly uses TRBD1 or TRBD2 (5 bases each). Germline loops: CDR1 MDHEN, CDR2 SYDVKM. The CDR3 sequence is 16 residues long. The ends were cut back, 2 bases at V and 8 bases at J, with 19 bases in the middle. The CDR3 nucleotides read TGTGCCAGCAGTTTAGGGGGTGGGGGAGCCTGGGATGAGCAGTTCTTC. Translated: CASSLGGGGAWDEQFF.

The V call is TRBV6-6, the J call TRBJ2-2; 9 bases match TRBD2. The CDR3 sequence is 14 residues long. From germline, CDR1 is MNHNY and CDR2 SVGAGI (reference sequence). J gave up 6 bases and V 6 bases, and 5 bases lay outside the gene matches. CDR3 bases: TGTGCCAGCAGCCCCGGGACTAGCCCCGGGGAGCTGTTTTTT. Translated, it gives CASSPGTSPGELFF.

The rearrangement joins TRBV11-2 to TRBJ2-3, with TRBD2 as a possible D gene (7 bases). Deletions cut 1 base from V and 0 bases from J, with 11 bases between. Germline V gene sequence: CDR1 SGHAT, CDR2 FQNNGV. The CDR3 extends over 16 amino acids. The chain's CDR3 is CASSLVGGPSTDTQYF. CDR3 sequence (DNA): TGTGCCAGCAGCTTAGTGGGGGGGCCTAGCACAGATACGCAGTATTTT.

The V call is TRBV2, the J call TRBJ2-5, with D perhaps matching TRBD2 (6 bases). The CDR3 spans 14 residues. V was cut by 7 bases and J by 5 bases, with 17 bases left in between. Germline CDR1 is SNHLY and CDR2 is FYNNEI. The CDR3 sequence is CASTKLATGETQYF. DNA of the CDR3: TGTGCCAGCACGAAACTAGCCACGGGGGAGACCCAGTACTTC.

In its sample, this clone was seen once. This sequence joins TRBV29-1 and TRBJ2-3, with D unclear. CDR1 and CDR2 (germline): SQVTM, ANQGSEA. The CDR3 is 13 residues long. V gave up 4 bases and J gave up 9 bases, with 17 bases separating them. CDR3 protein: CSVASFTDSTQYF. CDR3 nucleotide sequence: TGCAGCGTTGCGTCATTCACGGATTCGACGCAGTATTTT.

This chain links TRBV7-9 with TRBJ2-1; 12 bases are a match to TRBD2. V was pared by 5 bases and J by 6 bases, with 5 bases of the junction left unmatched. The CDR3 has 15 residues. Germline-derived CDR1 and CDR2 are SEHNR and FQNEAQ (reference sequence). The CDR3 DNA reads as TGTGCCAGCAGCCGTACTAGCGGGGGGCTCAATGAGCAGTTCTTC. Its translation: CASSRTSGGLNEQFF.

The CDR3 here is CASSLVGSSSYEQYF. For the CDR3, the DNA is TGTGCCAGCAGCTTAGTAGGGAGTAGCTCCTACGAGCAGTACTTC. The rearrangement links TRBV7-9 to TRBJ2-7, with D maybe TRBD2 (5 bases). This CDR3 has 15 amino acids. CDR1 SEHNR and CDR2 FQNEAQ come from the germline V gene (reference sequence). Deletions cut 1 base from V and 0 bases from J, with 10 bases between.

The CDR3 sequence is CASDPGSTQETQYF. CDR3 coding DNA: TGTGCCAGCGACCCGGGCAGCACACAAGAGACCCAGTACTTC. The chain employs TRBV11-2 and TRBJ2-5; D gene unclear. Germline CDR1 and CDR2: SGHAT and FQNNGV. Trimming left V 8 bases short and J 2 bases short, with 15 bases between. The CDR3 is made up of 14 amino acids.

The chain carries TRBV14 and TRBJ1-4; tentative D call: TRBD1 (5 bases). CDR3 length equals 14 residues. Germline loops: CDR1 SGHDN, CDR2 FVKESK. V dropped 0 bases and J dropped 10 bases, with 12 bases sitting between them. In nucleotides, the CDR3 is TGTGCCAGCAGCCAAGATACAGGTGGGGGAAAACTGTTTTTT. Its translation: CASSQDTGGGKLFF.

This chain joins TRBV18 and TRBJ1-1, with D possibly being TRBD1 (5 bases). Looked up from germline, CDR1 is KGHSH and CDR2 is LQKENI. The length of the CDR3 is 14 residues. Trimming removed 3 bases at V and 1 base at J, with 9 bases between. As DNA, the CDR3 is TGTGCCAGCTCACCGACTCAGGGGAACACTGAAGCTTTCTTT. This encodes CASSPTQGNTEAFF.

In DNA, the CDR3 is TGTGCCAGTAGTGACCTCACCGGGACAGAAAATGAAAAACTGTTTTTT. It translates to CASSDLTGTENEKLFF. J is TRBJ1-4 and V is TRBV19, with TRBD1 identical over 7 bases. Trimming removed 5 bases from V and 5 bases from J; junction bases left unmatched: 11. The germline V gene has CDR1 LNHDA and CDR2 SQIVND (reference sequence). The CDR3 contains 16 residues.

The chain uses TRBV4-3 and TRBJ2-3; D is possibly TRBD2 (6 bases). CDR1 is LGHNA and CDR2 is YSLEER in the germline V gene. This CDR3 comprises 16 residues. Trimming removed 5 bases from V and 0 bases from J, with 15 bases in between. The CDR3 loop reads CASSKGTGYSTDTQYF. The CDR3 DNA is TGCGCCAGCAGCAAAGGGACTGGGTATAGCACAGATACGCAGTATTTT.